The 21 T cell receptor beta chains presented below share a single source sample, sequenced in a study of neurological immune-mediated disorders. TCRdb re-derived calls from the 5' RACE reads in MiXCR, one entry per CDR3 protein. Among 49,000 or so distinct CDR3 sequences, over 15% were seen once, and the ten largest hold about 4.2%. Specimen: PBMCs. Every receptor here comes from a man aged 55 to 69 in good health.

The chain has TRBV2 and TRBJ2-5, with TRBD1 matching 8 bases. The junction had 13 bases not matched to a gene; V was cut back by 7 bases and J by 6 bases. The CDR3 runs 15 residues. Germline V gene lookup returns CDR1 SNHLY and CDR2 FYNNEI. The CDR3 reads CASMERERQGKTQYF. The CDR3 DNA sequence: TGTGCCAGCATGGAACGTGAAAGACAGGGGAAGACCCAGTACTTC.

This clonotype was picked up many times. CDR3 loop: CASSQGQPMKPQHF. CDR3 sequence (DNA): TGTGCCAGCAGCCAAGGGCAGCCCATGAAGCCCCAGCATTTT. The gene calls are TRBV3-1 and TRBJ1-5; D unresolved. V lost 1 base and J 8 bases, leaving 12 bases between the germline ends. The CDR3 loop spans 14 amino acids. Per the germline V gene, CDR1 is LGHDT and CDR2 is YNNKEL (reference sequence).

This clonotype has at least ten counts. The chain combines TRBV15 with TRBJ2-5; D gene uncertain. Trimming removed 0 bases at V and 3 bases at J, with 11 bases between. The CDR3 is made up of 15 amino acids. Germline lookup yields CDR1 LNHNV and CDR2 YYDKDF (reference sequence). In DNA form, the CDR3 reads TGTGCCACCAGCAGAGATCGAGGTGGGGAAGAGACCCAGTACTTC. It yields the protein CATSRDRGGEETQYF. Full variable domain (rest looked up from reference TRBV15 and TRBJ2-5): DAMVIQNPRYQVTQFGKPVTLSCSQTLNHNVMYWYQQKSSQAPKLLFHYYDKDFNNEADTPDNFQSRRPNTSFCFLDIRSPGLGDTAMYLCATSRDRGGEETQYFGPGTRLLVL.

This clonotype was found many times. The genes are TRBV20-1 and TRBJ2-1; D remains unclear. Germline CDR1 and CDR2: DFQATT and SNEGSKA (reference sequence). V lost 5 bases and J lost 6, with 14 bases in between. CDR3 length: 13 amino acids. The CDR3: CSADPPGGNEQFF. CDR3 nucleotide sequence: TGCAGTGCTGACCCCCCTGGCGGCAATGAGCAGTTCTTC.

This clonotype has ten or more counts. The chain joins TRBV5-1 to TRBJ2-6; no definite D call. The length of the CDR3 is 15 residues. CDR1 is SGHRS, CDR2 YFSETQ, per germline. The V gene lost 0 bases and the J gene lost 2 bases, with 6 bases spanning the gap. CDR3: CASSLGGPGANVLTF. In DNA, the CDR3 is TGCGCCAGCAGCTTGGGAGGTCCTGGGGCCAACGTCCTGACTTTC.

This clonotype occurred many times. The gene calls are TRBV20-1 and TRBJ2-1; TRBD2 aligns across 9 bases. Trimming at V came to 4 bases and at J to 10 bases, leaving 8 bases not matched to a gene. Germline CDR1 reads DFQATT; CDR2 reads SNEGSKA (reference sequence). The CDR3 extends over 13 amino acids. This chain's CDR3 is CSAKGGRAREQFF. In DNA, the CDR3 is TGCAGTGCTAAGGGCGGGAGGGCCAGGGAGCAGTTCTTC.

This clonotype was counted ten times or more. The J gene is TRBJ2-2, the V gene TRBV5-4, with unresolved D. V shed 2 bases and J shed 4 bases, with 9 bases lying between them. Germline V lookup: CDR1 SGHNT, CDR2 YYREEE (reference sequence). This CDR3 has 14 amino acids. The CDR3 DNA reads as TGTGCCAGCAGCTTCGGCGTTGCCACCGGGGAGCTGTTTTTT. Residues: CASSFGVATGELFF.

In this sample, this clonotype turned up many times. One junction end does not reproduce the germline sequence, and a read error may be involved. V gene TRBV7-7 combines with J gene TRBJ2-6, with 8 bases aligning to TRBD2. CDR3 length equals 19 residues. Germline V lookup: CDR1 SSHAT, CDR2 FNYEAQ (reference sequence). The CDR3 here is CASSGRVGPANSGANVLTF. The CDR3 DNA reads TGTGCTAGCAGCGGGAGAGTGGGACCAGCTAATTCTGGGGCCAACGTCCTGACTTTC. Complete variable domain (other parts from reference TRBV7-7 and TRBJ2-6): GAGVSQSPRYKVTKRGQDVTLRCDPISSHATLYWYQQALGQGPEFLTYFNYEAQPDKSGLPSDRFSAERPEGSISTLTIQRTEQRDSAMYRCASSGRVGPANSGANVLTFGAGSRLTVL.

This clonotype has just a few counts. The chain carries TRBV7-3 and TRBJ2-1; weak D call: TRBD1 (5 bases). The V gene lost 4 bases and the J gene lost 1 base, with 11 bases spanning the gap. This CDR3 is built from 15 residues. In germline, CDR1 is SGHTA, CDR2 FQGTGA. The CDR3, as DNA: TGTGCCAGCAGCTCGCAGGGAAGGTCCTACAATGAGCAGTTCTTC. It codes for CASSSQGRSYNEQFF.

This clonotype was seen ten or more times. CDR3: CASTEQGARYEQYF. The DNA of the CDR3 is TGTGCCAGCACCGAACAGGGGGCGAGGTACGAGCAGTACTTC. The chain has TRBV7-2 and TRBJ2-7, with 9 bases that match TRBD1. Germline CDR1 and CDR2: SGHTA and FQGNSA. The ends lost 7 bases at V and 4 bases at J; junction bases unmatched: 8. The length of the CDR3 is 14 residues.

This clonotype was detected ten times or more. This chain joins TRBV9 and TRBJ2-1, with D perhaps TRBD1 or TRBD2 (6 bases each). Trimming removed 0 bases at V and 10 bases at J, with 14 bases between. Germline CDR1 reads SGDLS; CDR2 reads YYNGEE. The CDR3 is 14 amino acids. The CDR3 nucleotides are TGTGCCAGCAGCGTAGAAGGGGGGCGGGCAGAGCAGTTCTTC. Its translation: CASSVEGGRAEQFF.

This clonotype was counted many times. The chain links TRBV7-6 to TRBJ2-1; the match to TRBD2 covers 13 bases. CDR1 is SGHVS and CDR2 is FNYEAQ in the germline V gene. The length of the CDR3 is 16 residues. V dropped 5 bases and J dropped 9; count of bases not matched to a gene: 10. DNA for the CDR3: TGTGCCAGCAGCCTGTTTGAAGGACTAGCGGGAGCTGAGCAGTTCTTC. This gives the protein CASSLFEGLAGAEQFF.

This clonotype was seen at least ten times. The chain links TRBV5-1 to TRBJ2-5, with 10 bases aligning to TRBD1. Germline V gene sequence: CDR1 SGHRS, CDR2 YFSETQ. Trimming took 4 bases from V and 3 from J; bases not matched to a gene: 6. There are 15 residues in the CDR3. CDR3 amino acids: CASSLAGTGEETQYF. The CDR3 nucleotides read TGCGCCAGCAGCCTCGCCGGGACAGGGGAAGAGACCCAGTACTTC. Drawing the rest from reference TRBV5-1 and TRBJ2-5, the complete variable domain is KAGVTQTPRYLIKTRGQQVTLSCSPISGHRSVSWYQQTPGQGLQFLFEYFSETQRNKGNFPGRFSGRQFSNSRSEMNVSTLELGDSALYLCASSLAGTGEETQYFGPGTRLLVL.

This clonotype came up many times. The gene calls are TRBV20-1 and TRBJ2-7; 13 nucleotides line up with TRBD2. This CDR3 has 15 amino acids. Germline V CDR1 and CDR2: DFQATT, SNEGSKA (reference sequence). V shed 1 base and J 6 bases; nucleotides not matched to a gene: 6. The CDR3 coding sequence is TGCAGTGCTAGAGGGTGGACTAGCGGGAGTCGCGAGCAGTACTTC. It encodes CSARGWTSGSREQYF.

This clonotype occurred many times. The gene calls are TRBV28 and TRBJ2-7; TRBD2 matches at 11 bases. After removal of 5 bases from V and 2 bases from J, the junction contained 5 bases not matched to a gene. CDR3 length: 15 amino acids. Germline V gives CDR1 MDHEN, CDR2 SYDVKM. The CDR3 DNA reads as TGTGCCAGCAGTATGACTAGCGGGGTAACCTACGAGCAGTACTTC. Translating gives CASSMTSGVTYEQYF.

This clonotype was detected many times. J is TRBJ2-4 and V is TRBV5-1; 7 bases agree with TRBD1. The CDR3 loop spans 15 amino acids. Per the germline V gene, CDR1 is SGHRS and CDR2 is YFSETQ. The V segment lost 4 bases and the J segment 6 bases; nucleotides outside the gene matches: 10. In DNA form, the CDR3 reads TGCGCCAGCAGCAAGACGACAGGGTCTGGAAACATTCAGTACTTC. Protein: CASSKTTGSGNIQYF. The full variable domain, with the rest looked up from reference TRBV5-1 and TRBJ2-4, is KAGVTQTPRYLIKTRGQQVTLSCSPISGHRSVSWYQQTPGQGLQFLFEYFSETQRNKGNFPGRFSGRQFSNSRSEMNVSTLELGDSALYLCASSKTTGSGNIQYFGAGTRLSVL.

This clonotype was seen ten or more times. The rearrangement uses TRBV18 and TRBJ1-3, with D unclear. Germline loops: CDR1 KGHSH, CDR2 LQKENI. Between the trimmed V and J ends, which lost 0 bases and 6 bases, there was a span of 6 bases. CDR3 length equals 13 residues. CDR3 in amino acids: CASSPPPANTIYF. CDR3 nucleotide sequence: TGTGCCAGCTCACCACCGCCGGCAAACACCATATATTTT.

This clonotype was observed many times. The chain uses TRBV5-1 and TRBJ2-3; D call uncertain. The V end was cut by 0 bases, the J end by 0 bases, with 5 bases between. Looked up from germline, CDR1 is SGHRS and CDR2 is YFSETQ. CDR3 length equals 14 residues. The CDR3, as DNA: TGCGCCAGCAGCTTGGTGGTGAGCACAGATACGCAGTATTTT. This translates into CASSLVVSTDTQYF.

This clonotype showed up many times. The V gene is TRBV9, the J gene TRBJ2-1; the match to TRBD2 covers 8 bases. With V trimmed by 2 bases and J by 1 base, 2 bases remained unmatched. The CDR3 is 15 residues long. The germline V gene has CDR1 SGDLS and CDR2 YYNGEE. The CDR3 reads CASSVTSGSYNEQFF. CDR3 DNA: TGTGCCAGCAGCGTCACTAGCGGATCCTACAATGAGCAGTTCTTC. Together with reference TRBV9 and TRBJ2-1, the CDR3 gives the full variable domain: DSGVTQTPKHLITATGQRVTLRCSPRSGDLSVYWYQQSLDQGLQFLIQYYNGEERAKGNILERFSAQQFPDLHSELNLSSLELGDSALYFCASSVTSGSYNEQFFGPGTRLTVL.

The CDR3 loop is CASSQQAGGLAKNIQYF. CDR3 DNA sequence: TGCGCCAGCAGCCAGCAGGCGGGAGGGCTAGCCAAAAACATTCAGTACTTC. The chain links TRBV4-1 to TRBJ2-4; 9 positions match TRBD2. The length of the CDR3 is 17 residues. Germline trimming cut 3 bases from V and 0 bases from J; bases unmatched to any gene: 6. CDR1 and CDR2 from the germline V gene are MGHRA and YSYEKL.

This clonotype was detected many times. The chain employs TRBV6-2 or TRBV6-3 and TRBJ2-1; TRBD2 is a possible D gene (5 bases). The CDR3 has 17 residues. V dropped 2 bases and J dropped 0 bases, with 14 bases sitting between them. Germline assignment: CDR1 MNHEY and CDR2 SVGEGT. In DNA form, the CDR3 reads TGTGCCAGCAGTTACCGGCTAGCTGCTAGCTCCTACAATGAGCAGTTCTTC. Translated, it gives CASSYRLAASSYNEQFF.